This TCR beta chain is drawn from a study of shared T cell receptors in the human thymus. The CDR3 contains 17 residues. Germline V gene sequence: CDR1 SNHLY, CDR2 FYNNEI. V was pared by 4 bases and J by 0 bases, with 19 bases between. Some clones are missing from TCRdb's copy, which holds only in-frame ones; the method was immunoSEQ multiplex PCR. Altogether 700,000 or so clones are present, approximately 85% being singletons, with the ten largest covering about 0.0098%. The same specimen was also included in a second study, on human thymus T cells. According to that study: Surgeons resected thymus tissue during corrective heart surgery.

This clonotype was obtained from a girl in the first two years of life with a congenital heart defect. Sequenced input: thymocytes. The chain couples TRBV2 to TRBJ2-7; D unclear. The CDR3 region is CASSVKLYNFSSYEQYF. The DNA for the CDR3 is TGTGCCAGCAGTGTTAAACTATACAATTTTAGCTCCTACGAGCAGTACTTC.